The clone carrying this T cell receptor beta chain showed up just once. This record belongs to a study of T cell clones after liver transplantation. Looking at the study overall: Graft-donor-reactive sequences were compared with third-party-reactive TCRbeta sequences from pre-transplant mixed lymphocyte reactions.

This table comes from immunoSEQ multiplex PCR, and its TCRdb copy is limited to in-frame clones, with some not included. This table holds just over 80,000 clones, about 82% found once. V was clipped by 6 bases and J by 1 base, with 13 bases between them. CDR1 KGHSH and CDR2 LQKENI come from the germline V gene. The CDR3 spans 15 residues. The receptor comes from a human patient who received a liver transplant. Some T cells may have originated in the graft donor. Sequencing used CD4+ T cells from blood, obtained roughly 3.5 years after liver transplant. The gene calls are TRBV18 and TRBJ1-5; D uncertain. The DNA of the CDR3 is TGTGCCAGCTCCCTTGTGGATACCAGCAATCAGCCCCAGCATTTT. It specifies CASSLVDTSNQPQHF. Looking up the rest from reference TRBV18 and TRBJ1-5 gives the full variable domain: NAGVMQNPRHLVRRRGQEARLRCSPMKGHSHVYWYRQLPEEGLKFMVYLQKENIIDESGMPKERFSAEFPKEGPSILRIQQVVRGDSAAYFCASSLVDTSNQPQHFGDGTRLSIL.